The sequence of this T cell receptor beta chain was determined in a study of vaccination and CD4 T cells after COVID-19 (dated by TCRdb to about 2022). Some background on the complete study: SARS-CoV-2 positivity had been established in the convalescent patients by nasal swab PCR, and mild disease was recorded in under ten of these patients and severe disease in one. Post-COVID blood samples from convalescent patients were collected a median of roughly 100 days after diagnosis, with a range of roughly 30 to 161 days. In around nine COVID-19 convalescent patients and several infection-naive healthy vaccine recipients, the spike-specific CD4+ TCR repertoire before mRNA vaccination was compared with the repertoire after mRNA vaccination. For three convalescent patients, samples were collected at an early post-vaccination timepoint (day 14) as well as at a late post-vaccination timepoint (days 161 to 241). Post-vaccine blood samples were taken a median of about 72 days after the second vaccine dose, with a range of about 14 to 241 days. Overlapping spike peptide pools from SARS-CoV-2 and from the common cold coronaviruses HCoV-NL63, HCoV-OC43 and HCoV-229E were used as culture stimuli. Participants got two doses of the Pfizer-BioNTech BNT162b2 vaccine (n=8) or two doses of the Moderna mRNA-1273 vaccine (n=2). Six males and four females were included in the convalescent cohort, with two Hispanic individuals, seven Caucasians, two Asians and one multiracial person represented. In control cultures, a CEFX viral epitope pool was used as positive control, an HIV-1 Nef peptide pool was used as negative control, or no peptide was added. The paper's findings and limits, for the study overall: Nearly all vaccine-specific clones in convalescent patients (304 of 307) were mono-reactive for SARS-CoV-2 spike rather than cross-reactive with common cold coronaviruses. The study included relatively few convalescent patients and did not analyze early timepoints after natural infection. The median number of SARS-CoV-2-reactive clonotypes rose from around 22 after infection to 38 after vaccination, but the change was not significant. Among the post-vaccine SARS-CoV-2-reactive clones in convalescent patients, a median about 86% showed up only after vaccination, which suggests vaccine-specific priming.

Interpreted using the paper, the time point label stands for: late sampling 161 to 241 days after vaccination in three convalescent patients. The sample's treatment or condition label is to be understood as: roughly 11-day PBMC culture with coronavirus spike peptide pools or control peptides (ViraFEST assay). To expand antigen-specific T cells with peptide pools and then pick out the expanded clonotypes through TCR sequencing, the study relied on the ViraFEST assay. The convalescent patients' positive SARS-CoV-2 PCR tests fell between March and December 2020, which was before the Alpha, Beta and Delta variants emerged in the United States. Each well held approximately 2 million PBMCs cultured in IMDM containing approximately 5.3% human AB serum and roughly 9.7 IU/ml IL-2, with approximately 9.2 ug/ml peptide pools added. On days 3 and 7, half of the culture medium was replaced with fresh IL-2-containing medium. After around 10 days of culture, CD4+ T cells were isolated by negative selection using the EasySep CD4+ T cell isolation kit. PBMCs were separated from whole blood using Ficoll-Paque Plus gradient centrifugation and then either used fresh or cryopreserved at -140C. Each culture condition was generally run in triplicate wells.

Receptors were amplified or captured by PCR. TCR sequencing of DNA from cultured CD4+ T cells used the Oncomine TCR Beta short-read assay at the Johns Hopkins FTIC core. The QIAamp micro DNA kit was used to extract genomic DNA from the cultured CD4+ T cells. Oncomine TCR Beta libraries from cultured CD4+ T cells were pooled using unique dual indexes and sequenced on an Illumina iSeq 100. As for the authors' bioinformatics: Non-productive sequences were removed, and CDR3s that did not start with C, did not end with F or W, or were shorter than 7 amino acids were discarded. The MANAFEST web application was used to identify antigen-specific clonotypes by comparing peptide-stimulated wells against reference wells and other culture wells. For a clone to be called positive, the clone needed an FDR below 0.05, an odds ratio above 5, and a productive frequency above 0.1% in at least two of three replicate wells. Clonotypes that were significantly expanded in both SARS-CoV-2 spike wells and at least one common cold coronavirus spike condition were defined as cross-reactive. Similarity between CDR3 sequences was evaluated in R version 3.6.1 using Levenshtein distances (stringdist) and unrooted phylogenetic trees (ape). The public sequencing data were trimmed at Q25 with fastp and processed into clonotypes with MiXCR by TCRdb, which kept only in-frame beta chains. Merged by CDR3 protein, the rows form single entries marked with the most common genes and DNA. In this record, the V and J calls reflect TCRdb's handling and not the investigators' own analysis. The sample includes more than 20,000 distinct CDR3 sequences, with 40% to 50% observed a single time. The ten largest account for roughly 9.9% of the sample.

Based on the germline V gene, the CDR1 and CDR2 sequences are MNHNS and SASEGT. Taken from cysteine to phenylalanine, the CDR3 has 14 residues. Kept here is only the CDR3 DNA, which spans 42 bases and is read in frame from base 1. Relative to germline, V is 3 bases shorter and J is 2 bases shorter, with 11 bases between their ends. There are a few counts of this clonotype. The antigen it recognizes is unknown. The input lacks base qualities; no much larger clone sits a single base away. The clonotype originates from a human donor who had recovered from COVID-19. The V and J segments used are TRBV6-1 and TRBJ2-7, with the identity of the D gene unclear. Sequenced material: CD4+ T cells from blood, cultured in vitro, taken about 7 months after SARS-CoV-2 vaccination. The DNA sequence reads TGTGCCAGCAGTGAGGCGGCGGCCACCTACGAGCAGTACTTC. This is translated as CASSEAAATYEQYF.